The 29 T cell receptor beta chains below all came from one sample that was sequenced in a study of T-cell reconstitution after alpha-beta-depleted transplantation in children. Preparation of the TCRbeta library used unique molecular identifiers. MiXCR was run by TCRdb on the PCR reads, yielding one entry per CDR3 protein. In the table there are approximately 350,000 distinct CDR3 sequences, 10% to 15% of which are singletons. This material consisted of PBMCs, taken from the stem cell graft. Source of these receptors: a human donor who donated a stem cell graft to a child with Fanconi anemia.

The rearrangement uses TRBV20-1 and TRBJ1-4; D is undetermined. Per germline, CDR1 DFQATT and CDR2 SNEGSKA (reference sequence). There are 13 residues in the CDR3. V dropped 2 bases and J dropped 8 bases, with 12 bases sitting between them. CDR3 in DNA: TGCAGTGCTAGATCGTACGTCGAGGAAAAACTGTTTTTT. Residues: CSARSYVEEKLFF.

This clonotype was picked up a small number of times. The chain employs TRBV5-1 and TRBJ2-7, with D maybe TRBD2 (5 bases). Per germline, CDR1 SGHRS and CDR2 YFSETQ. This CDR3 has 13 residues. Trimming took off 6 bases at V and 1 base at J, with 11 bases between the two ends. The CDR3 DNA is TGCGCCAGCATGCTACTAGGATCCTACGAGCAGTACTTC. It translates to CASMLLGSYEQYF.

This clonotype was seen at least ten times. The chain joins TRBV7-9 to TRBJ1-4; D remains unclear. The V gene lost 5 bases and the J gene lost 6 bases, with 4 bases spanning the gap. Per germline, CDR1 SEHNR and CDR2 FQNEAQ (reference sequence). This CDR3 region has 11 residues. CDR3 DNA sequence: TGTGCCAGCAGCCTTTATGAAAAACTGTTTTTT. Its protein product is CASSLYEKLFF.

The rearrangement joins TRBV5-1 to TRBJ1-2, with D uncertain. CDR1 and CDR2 from the germline V gene are SGHRS and YFSETQ. V lost 4 bases and J lost 6, with 16 bases in between. The CDR3 loop spans 14 amino acids. CDR3 in amino acids: CASSVNKETHGYTF. The CDR3 DNA sequence: TGCGCCAGCAGCGTAAACAAGGAGACCCATGGCTACACCTTC.

This chain links TRBV5-1 with TRBJ2-5; 11 bases fit TRBD2. The CDR3 runs to 15 residues. In germline, CDR1 is SGHRS, CDR2 YFSETQ. The V segment lost 7 bases and the J segment 1 base; nucleotides outside the gene matches: 6. Here the CDR3 DNA reads TGCGCCAGCGGCAGGACTAGCGGGCCCCAAGAGACCCAGTACTTC. Translated, it gives CASGRTSGPQETQYF.

Many counts were recorded for this clonotype. The J gene is TRBJ2-1, the V gene TRBV28, with 9 bases lining up with TRBD1. CDR1 is MDHEN, CDR2 SYDVKM, per germline. Trimming removed 5 bases from V and 4 bases from J; junction bases left unmatched: 6. CDR3 size: 15 residues. The CDR3 spells CASSPLGQGYNEQFF. The CDR3 region has the DNA TGTGCCAGCAGTCCGCTAGGACAGGGGTACAATGAGCAGTTCTTC. The whole variable domain, remainder taken from reference TRBV28 and TRBJ2-1, is DVKVTQSSRYLVKRTGEKVFLECVQDMDHENMFWYRQDPGLGLRLIYFSYDVKMKEKGDIPEGYSVSREKKERFSLILESASTNQTSMYLCASSPLGQGYNEQFFGPGTRLTVL.

This clonotype came up a few times. The CDR3 DNA is TGCAGTGCTAGAGAGGCTCGTCGGGGAGCTTTCTTT. This codes for CSAREARRGAFF. The chain employs TRBV20-1 and TRBJ1-1; D is undetermined. The germline V and J ends were trimmed by 0 bases and 10 bases, with 12 bases remaining between them. The CDR3 contains 12 residues. Per the germline V gene, CDR1 is DFQATT and CDR2 is SNEGSKA (reference sequence).

This chain links TRBV5-6 with TRBJ2-7; 7 nucleotides align to TRBD1. The CDR3 is 13 amino acids. Germline CDR1 and CDR2: SGHDT and YYEEEE. J was trimmed by 5 bases and V by 4 bases; bases with no gene match: 6. CDR3 sequence reads: CASSHLQGHEQYF. CDR3 nucleotides: TGTGCCAGCAGCCACCTACAGGGGCACGAGCAGTACTTC.

The J gene is TRBJ1-6, the V gene TRBV12-5; D is perhaps TRBD1 (5 bases). Germline CDR1 and CDR2: LGHNT and FRNRAP. The CDR3 loop spans 13 amino acids. Deletions cut 11 bases from V and 6 bases from J, with 14 bases between. CDR3 sequence: CASGRDINSPLHF. The CDR3 DNA reads TGTGCTTCGGGGCGGGATATTAATTCACCCCTCCACTTT.

V and J are TRBV7-9 and TRBJ1-3, with D maybe TRBD1 (5 bases). V was cut by 2 bases and J by 6 bases, with 20 bases left in between. The CDR3 loop spans 17 amino acids. Germline V lookup: CDR1 SEHNR, CDR2 FQNEAQ (reference sequence). As DNA, the CDR3 is TGTGCCAGCAGCTTACGTGTTCCGCGGCAGGGAGAAAACACCATATATTTT. Protein sequence: CASSLRVPRQGENTIYF.

This clonotype was detected many times. The rearrangement joins TRBV29-1 to TRBJ2-5; D remains unclear. The CDR3 totals 12 residues. Germline loops: CDR1 SQVTM, CDR2 ANQGSEA. Trimming stripped 3 bases from V and 0 bases from J, with 5 bases between. CDR3: CSVEADQETQYF. Here the CDR3 DNA reads TGCAGCGTTGAGGCAGACCAAGAGACCCAGTACTTC.

This clonotype has a handful of counts. The chain's CDR3 is CASAGGTTKNIQYF. CDR3 nucleotide sequence: TGTGCCAGCGCTGGGGGGACAACCAAAAACATTCAGTACTTC. The rearrangement joins TRBV2 to TRBJ2-4; the D gene could be TRBD1 or TRBD2 (6 bases each). In germline, CDR1 is SNHLY, CDR2 FYNNEI. The germline V and J ends were trimmed by 8 bases and 2 bases, with 13 bases remaining between them. There are 14 residues in the CDR3.

This clonotype was detected only a few times. The chain couples TRBV12-3 or TRBV12-4 to TRBJ2-2, with D unresolved. V was trimmed by 3 bases and J by 0 bases, leaving 8 bases between them. The CDR3 runs 15 residues. CDR3 in DNA: TGTGCCAGCAGTTTTGACGTGCCGAACACCGGGGAGCTGTTTTTT. This codes for CASSFDVPNTGELFF.

DNA of the CDR3: TGCGCCAGCAGCCAAGATAACCTCGAGGGCCCCCATAACTTATATGGCTACACCTTC. Translation gives CASSQDNLEGPHNLYGYTF. V gene TRBV4-3 combines with J gene TRBJ1-2; D is unresolved. CDR1 is LGHNA and CDR2 is YSLEER in the germline V gene. The CDR3 is 19 amino acids. Deletions cut 0 bases from V and 5 bases from J, with 25 bases between.

This clonotype has just a few counts. V usage is TRBV2 and J usage is TRBJ1-4, with TRBD1 identical over 7 bases. Germline V gene sequence: CDR1 SNHLY, CDR2 FYNNEI. The CDR3 is 13 residues long. Trimming cost V 7 bases and J 17 bases; bases outside gene matches: 16. DNA for the CDR3: TGTGCCAGCATGGGGTCACCGGGACAGACCTTATTTTTT. This sequence encodes CASMGSPGQTLFF.

This clonotype has at least ten counts. The chain uses TRBV20-1 and TRBJ1-1; D gene ambiguous. The germline V gene has CDR1 DFQATT and CDR2 SNEGSKA (reference sequence). The CDR3 extends over 12 amino acids. Deletions cut 5 bases from V and 6 bases from J, with 13 bases between. The CDR3 here is CSAHGNFAEAFF. The CDR3 DNA sequence: TGCAGTGCTCACGGGAATTTCGCTGAAGCTTTCTTT.

This clonotype was seen many times. The rearrangement links TRBV30 to TRBJ2-1, with D hard to call. The germline CDR1 and CDR2 sequences are GTSNPN and SVGIG (reference sequence). Trimming left V 1 base short and J 6 bases short, with 7 bases between. The CDR3 extends over 12 amino acids. The CDR3 loop is CAWSGVANEQFF. The CDR3 bases are TGTGCCTGGAGTGGGGTAGCCAATGAGCAGTTCTTC.

This clonotype was detected ten times or more. The rearrangement joins TRBV5-5 to TRBJ2-1; D not certain. The germline V and J ends were trimmed by 4 bases and 2 bases, with 13 bases remaining between them. CDR3 length: 15 amino acids. Germline loops: CDR1 SGHKS, CDR2 YYEKEE (reference sequence). The CDR3 loop is CASSNHPGTYNEQFF. The DNA for the CDR3 is TGTGCCAGCAGCAATCACCCTGGGACCTACAATGAGCAGTTCTTC.

This CDR3 reads CSAWTGSYEQYF. The CDR3, as DNA: TGCAGCGCCTGGACTGGCTCCTACGAGCAGTACTTC. The V and J genes are TRBV29-1 and TRBJ2-7, with D tentatively TRBD2 (5 bases). The CDR3 runs to 12 residues. Germline-derived CDR1 and CDR2 are SQVTM and ANQGSEA. Trimming left V 7 bases short and J 0 bases short, with 10 bases between.

This clonotype occurred a few times. The genes are TRBV5-1 and TRBJ2-1, with no clear D. The germline gives CDR1 SGHRS, CDR2 YFSETQ. Trimming pared 4 bases from V and 5 bases from J, leaving 13 bases between. This CDR3 is built from 14 residues. The CDR3, as DNA: TGCGCCAGCAGCCCATCGGGCCCGCACAATGAGCAGTTCTTC. Translation gives CASSPSGPHNEQFF.

This clonotype has more than one count but fewer than ten. The chain is built from TRBV7-2 and TRBJ2-1, with a weak D call TRBD2 (5 bases). The CDR3 contains 13 residues. V lost 6 bases and J 4 bases, leaving 10 bases between the germline ends. Germline V gives CDR1 SGHTA, CDR2 FQGNSA. For the CDR3, the DNA is TGTGCCAGCAGTGACGGGGAGTACAATGAGCAGTTCTTC. Translation gives CASSDGEYNEQFF.

This clonotype was seen at least ten times. The J gene is TRBJ2-7, the V gene TRBV4-3, with a possible D match to TRBD2 (5 bases). Germline V lookup: CDR1 LGHNA, CDR2 YSLEER. The CDR3 loop spans 17 amino acids. The ends were cut back, 3 bases at V and 3 bases at J, with 21 bases in the middle. The CDR3 here is CASSQSWVGSVHYEQYF. The CDR3 DNA sequence: TGCGCCAGCAGCCAGTCCTGGGTTGGTAGCGTGCACTACGAGCAGTACTTC.

There are many counts of this clonotype. The chain links TRBV20-1 to TRBJ1-4; possible D gene TRBD1, 5 bases. CDR1 is DFQATT, CDR2 SNEGSKA, per germline (reference sequence). The V end was cut by 5 bases, the J end by 8 bases, with 18 bases between. The CDR3 runs to 14 residues. The CDR3 here is CSAHSGGEGEKLFF. For the CDR3, the DNA is TGCAGTGCTCACTCGGGGGGGGAAGGGGAAAAACTGTTTTTT.

The CDR3 nucleotides read TGCGCCAGCAGCTTTTTTGGGACAGTAAAAAACATTCAGTACTTC. As protein: CASSFFGTVKNIQYF. The chain links TRBV5-1 to TRBJ2-4; 7 positions match TRBD1. This CDR3 region has 15 residues. The germline V gene encodes CDR1 SGHRS and CDR2 YFSETQ. V lost 2 bases and J lost 4; bases outside the gene matches: 6.

This clonotype was detected ten times or more. A junction end diverges from the germline sequence, so it may reflect a read error. The chain recombines TRBV7-7 with TRBJ2-2; tentative D call: TRBD1 (6 bases). The germline V gene has CDR1 SSHAT and CDR2 FNYEAQ (reference sequence). CDR3 length: 14 amino acids. The CDR3: CASSKGQNTGELFF. In DNA form, the CDR3 reads TGTGCTAGCAGCAAGGGACAGAACACCGGGGAGCTGTTTTTT.

CDR3 in amino acids: CASSFSRSHTGELFF. The DNA of the CDR3 is TGTGCCAGCAGCTTTTCACGGTCCCACACCGGGGAGCTGTTTTTT. This chain joins TRBV7-6 and TRBJ2-2, with D unclear. V gave up 3 bases and J gave up 3 bases, with 11 bases separating them. There are 15 residues in the CDR3. Germline CDR1 SGHVS, CDR2 FNYEAQ.

The chain links TRBV12-3 or TRBV12-4 to TRBJ2-4; weak D call: TRBD1 (5 bases). The CDR3 runs to 15 residues. The ends were cut back, 2 bases at V and 6 bases at J, with 14 bases in the middle. CDR3 loop: CASSLTGSQGNIQYF. Written as DNA, the CDR3 is TGTGCCAGCAGTTTAACCGGGTCCCAGGGAAACATTCAGTACTTC.

In its sample, this clonotype was seen a few times. The chain recombines TRBV6-1 with TRBJ1-3; the D is unclear. The germline V gene has CDR1 MNHNS and CDR2 SASEGT. The CDR3 is 15 residues long. The ends were cut back, 7 bases at V and 0 bases at J, with 13 bases in the middle. In DNA form, the CDR3 reads TGTGCCAGCATCCAACGAGGAGTCTCTGGAAACACCATATATTTT. It is translated as CASIQRGVSGNTIYF.

This clonotype was recorded at least ten times. The chain combines TRBV7-8 with TRBJ2-3; D gene uncertain. With 1 base removed from V and 3 bases from J, the gap between germline ends came to 5 bases. The V gene's germline CDR1 is SGHVS and CDR2 FQNEAQ. The CDR3 covers 13 residues. The CDR3 DNA sequence: TGTGCCAGCAGCTTAGACCGTACAGATACGCAGTATTTT. Amino acid sequence: CASSLDRTDTQYF.